The sequence of this TCR beta chain was determined in a study of T-cell reconstitution after alpha-beta-depleted transplantation in children. The authors prepared the TCRbeta library with unique molecular identifiers. From the PCR reads, TCRdb called clonotypes with MiXCR, one entry per CDR3 protein. The table shows fewer than 700,000 distinct CDR3 sequences, with 10% to 15% occurring only once. Points from the study as a whole: Reportedly, roughly two months post-transplant, alpha-beta T cells arose from several hundred expanded graft clones.

V dropped 2 bases and J dropped 14 bases, with 10 bases sitting between them. This CDR3 has 11 residues. Per germline, CDR1 MNHEY and CDR2 SVGAGI. This clonotype was detected many times. Antigen: not known. The input for sequencing was PBMCs, mostly from graft donor cells, taken 360 days after TCRalphabeta/CD19-depleted stem cell transplant. The clonotype was recovered from a male patient between 10 and 17 years old who had a stem cell transplant for acute myeloid leukemia, so the T cells may come from the graft donor. The chain uses TRBV6-5 and TRBJ2-1; D is possibly TRBD2 (6 bases). This CDR3 is CASSYDWREFF. The CDR3 bases are TGTGCCAGCAGTTACGACTGGAGGGAGTTCTTC.